These T cell receptor beta chains were read from a single sample in a study of regulatory T cells in long-lasting Graves disease. MiXCR, applied by TCRdb to the multiplex PCR reads, yields one record per CDR3 protein. The sample consists of hundreds of thousands of distinct CDR3 sequences, roughly 15% of them appearing once. Separately, the same data were catalogued under a study of T cells in Graves' hyperthyroidism and ophthalmopathy.

This specimen was peripheral blood mononuclear cells (PBMCs), taken at new diagnosis, from a patient treated with antithyroid drugs. The receptors here all came from a woman in her twenties or thirties with Graves disease. CDR3s include the opening cysteine and the closing phenylalanine or tryptophan. The D gene is left open where the match is weak. Rows give clone size only sometimes, using once, few, many, or a class for an expanded clone.

V: TRBV5-4
J: TRBJ2-1
D: NA
size: NA
DNA: TGTGCCAGCAGCTTTGGTCCGGGGTACAATGAGCAGTTCTTC
CDR3: CASSFGPGYNEQFF

V: TRBV2
J: TRBJ2-1
D: TRBD2
size: many
DNA: TGTGCCAGCAGGCAATCGACTAGCGGGGGCCCGTCCTACAATGAGCAGTTCTTC
CDR3: CASRQSTSGGPSYNEQFF

V: TRBV18
J: TRBJ1-1
D: NA
size: NA
DNA: TGTGCCAGCTTCCGGACGGATGAAGCTTTCTTT
CDR3: CASFRTDEAFF

V: TRBV19
J: TRBJ2-1
D: TRBD1
size: NA
DNA: TGTGCCAGTAGTTCCGGGACAGGGTATGAGCAGTTCTTC
CDR3: CASSSGTGYEQFF

V: TRBV7-2
J: TRBJ1-1
D: TRBD1
size: many
DNA: TGTGCCAGCAGCTTAGTCGGGACAGGGGCCGGGACTGAAGCTTTCTTT
CDR3: CASSLVGTGAGTEAFF

V: TRBV6-1
J: TRBJ2-3
D: NA
size: few
DNA: TGTGCCAGCAGGATGGGATTAGGGGCAGGGGGCACAGATACGCAGTATTTT
CDR3: CASRMGLGAGGTDTQYF

V: TRBV5-1
J: TRBJ2-5
D: NA
size: few
DNA: TGCGCCAGCAGCTTGCGCGGCAGACCTTACCAAGAGACCCAGTACTTC
CDR3: CASSLRGRPYQETQYF

V: TRBV2
J: TRBJ2-7
D: TRBD1
size: many
DNA: TGTGCCAGCTTTCGGAACAGGGGGCAGGGCTACGAGCAGTACTTC
CDR3: CASFRNRGQGYEQYF

V: TRBV6-5
J: TRBJ2-2
D: NA
size: many
DNA: TGTGCCAGCAGTTGGGGGGGCTTGAGGGGGGAGCTGTTTTTT
CDR3: CASSWGGLRGELFF

V: TRBV18
J: TRBJ2-7
D: NA
size: NA
DNA: TGTGCCAGCTCACCACGGGGTAACGAGCAGTACTTC
CDR3: CASSPRGNEQYF

V: TRBV6-2/TRBV6-3
J: TRBJ2-1
D: TRBD2
size: few
DNA: TGTGCCAGCAGTCCCGGCGGGACTAGCGGAGGGTTGTACAATGAGCAGTTCTTC
CDR3: CASSPGGTSGGLYNEQFF

V: TRBV20-1
J: TRBJ2-2
D: NA
size: many
DNA: TGCAGTGCTAGTATGGGGTCTTTGATCACCGGGGAGCTGTTTTTT
CDR3: CSASMGSLITGELFF

V: TRBV3-1
J: TRBJ1-6
D: NA
size: NA
DNA: TGTGCCAGCAGCGATAATTCACCCCTCCACTTT
CDR3: CASSDNSPLHF

V: TRBV5-8
J: TRBJ1-2
D: TRBD1
size: many
DNA: TGTGCCAGCAGCTACGGACAGGGGAACTATGGCTACACCTTC
CDR3: CASSYGQGNYGYTF

V: TRBV6-5
J: TRBJ1-5
D: NA
size: few
DNA: TGTGCCAGCAGTTCCCTTACACCCGCGGATAGCAATCAGCCCCAGCATTTT
CDR3: CASSSLTPADSNQPQHF

V: TRBV28
J: TRBJ1-5
D: NA
size: NA
DNA: TGTGCCAGCAGTAAGGACGGGAGAAATCAGCCCCAGCATTTT
CDR3: CASSKDGRNQPQHF

V: TRBV2
J: TRBJ2-7
D: TRBD1
size: many
DNA: TGTGCCAGCAGTGACGCCACGGACAGGTACTACGAGCAGTACTTC
CDR3: CASSDATDRYYEQYF

V: TRBV11-2
J: TRBJ2-1
D: NA
size: many
DNA: TGTGCCAGCAGCTTACCCGGGGACTTTCACAATGAGCAGTTCTTC
CDR3: CASSLPGDFHNEQFF

V: TRBV29-1
J: TRBJ1-1
D: NA
size: NA
DNA: TGCAGCGCCGCCCCACAAATTGGGCCTATGGAAGAAGCTTTCTTT
CDR3: CSAAPQIGPMEEAFF

V: TRBV18
J: TRBJ2-7
D: NA
size: few
DNA: TGTGCCAGCTCACCACCGCCAGGCCTCTACTACGAGCAGTACTTC
CDR3: CASSPPPGLYYEQYF

V: TRBV28
J: TRBJ1-2
D: NA
size: many
DNA: TGTGCCAGCAGTTCAGGTTCTGGGTTAGTTCGTGGCTACACCTTC
CDR3: CASSSGSGLVRGYTF

V: TRBV28
J: TRBJ2-4
D: TRBD2
size: NA
DNA: TGTGCCAGCAGTCCTAGCGGGACGAGTGGTGCCAAAAACATTCAGTACTTC
CDR3: CASSPSGTSGAKNIQYF

V: TRBV28
J: TRBJ2-7
D: NA
size: many
DNA: TGTGCCAGCAGTTTGTTTTTACCCTACGAGCAGTACTTC
CDR3: CASSLFLPYEQYF

V: TRBV18
J: TRBJ1-1
D: NA
size: few
DNA: TGTGCCAGCTCAAGTAACGGGGAGAAGACTGAAGCTTTCTTT
CDR3: CASSSNGEKTEAFF

V: TRBV2
J: TRBJ2-5
D: TRBD2
size: many
DNA: TGTGCCAGCAGATTACGTAGCGGGAGGCGGAAGACCCAGTACTTC
CDR3: CASRLRSGRRKTQYF

V: TRBV7-9
J: TRBJ1-4
D: TRBD1
size: NA
DNA: TGTGCCAGCAGCTTCCAGACAGGGGTGGCTGAAAAACTGTTTTTT
CDR3: CASSFQTGVAEKLFF

V: TRBV20-1
J: TRBJ2-5
D: NA
size: NA
DNA: TGCAGTGCTAGCGGCTACGGAACCCCAGGGGAGACCCAGTACTTC
CDR3: CSASGYGTPGETQYF

V: TRBV28
J: TRBJ2-7
D: NA
size: many
DNA: TGTGCCAGCAGTTTCACAAAAGCGGGTCGCAACGAGCAGTACTTC
CDR3: CASSFTKAGRNEQYF

V: TRBV20-1
J: TRBJ2-3
D: NA
size: few
DNA: TGCAGTGCTAGCGATGTCGCCCGGGGCACAGATACGCAGTATTTT
CDR3: CSASDVARGTDTQYF

V: TRBV20-1
J: TRBJ2-1
D: NA
size: few
DNA: TGCACCGTTGGGGGGTTGGGGTTCTTC
CDR3: CTVGGLGFF

V: TRBV5-1
J: TRBJ2-2
D: TRBD2
size: NA
DNA: TGCGCCAGCAGCCCGAGGACTAGCCTGGGGGCCGGGGAGCTGTTTTTT
CDR3: CASSPRTSLGAGELFF

V: TRBV28
J: TRBJ2-5
D: NA
size: many
DNA: TGTGCCAGCAGTCTCCCCCCGGCGGCAGGGATTCGCCAAGAGACCCAGTACTTC
CDR3: CASSLPPAAGIRQETQYF

V: TRBV28
J: TRBJ1-1
D: TRBD1
size: few
DNA: TGTGCCAGCAGTAACAGGGGTCGGGAAACTGAAGCTTTCTTT
CDR3: CASSNRGRETEAFF

V: TRBV29-1
J: TRBJ2-1
D: TRBD2
size: NA
DNA: TGCAGCGTCATACCGACAGGGGGTCGGCTAGCGGGAGGGAGGCCCCTTTACAATGAGCAGTTCTTC
CDR3: CSVIPTGGRLAGGRPLYNEQFF

V: TRBV19
J: TRBJ2-3
D: TRBD2
size: NA
DNA: TGTGCCAGTAGTTCGTTAGCGGGAGCTAGAGATACGCAGTATTTT
CDR3: CASSSLAGARDTQYF

V: TRBV6-1
J: TRBJ1-3
D: NA
size: NA
DNA: TGTGCCAGCACCTTAACAGAAGGAAACACCATATATTTT
CDR3: CASTLTEGNTIYF

V: TRBV20-1
J: TRBJ2-1
D: NA
size: NA
DNA: TGCAGTACTAGGAGGAACGATGAGCAGTTCTTC
CDR3: CSTRRNDEQFF

V: TRBV6-5
J: TRBJ2-5
D: NA
size: many
DNA: TGTGCCAGCAGTTACTCGACCGGGTCCCAAGAGACCCAGTACTTC
CDR3: CASSYSTGSQETQYF

V: TRBV7-8
J: TRBJ2-7
D: TRBD2
size: many
DNA: TGTGCCAGCAGCTTAATGGGAGGGGAGCAGTACTTC
CDR3: CASSLMGGEQYF

V: TRBV5-5
J: TRBJ1-4
D: NA
size: NA
DNA: TGTGCCAGCAGGGGCGTCAGTGAAAAACTGTTTTTT
CDR3: CASRGVSEKLFF

V: TRBV2
J: TRBJ2-3
D: NA
size: many
DNA: TGTGCCAGCAGGGGGTTGGGAGATACGCAGTATTTT
CDR3: CASRGLGDTQYF

V: TRBV12-3/TRBV12-4
J: TRBJ2-6
D: TRBD1
size: NA
DNA: TGTGCCAGCAGTTTCAGTCTGGACAGGGGGTATGGGGCCAACGTCCTGACTTTC
CDR3: CASSFSLDRGYGANVLTF

V: TRBV19
J: TRBJ1-2
D: NA
size: NA
DNA: TGTGCCAGTAGTAACGATGGATATGGCTACACCTTC
CDR3: CASSNDGYGYTF

V: TRBV5-1
J: TRBJ2-3
D: TRBD2
size: few
DNA: TGCGCCAGCCATACTAGCGGGGCTACCCGTACCGACACAGATACGCAGTATTTT
CDR3: CASHTSGATRTDTDTQYF

V: TRBV18
J: TRBJ2-7
D: NA
size: NA
DNA: TGTGCCAGCTCACCAAACGGGGGCGCTGGCTACGAGCAGTACTTC
CDR3: CASSPNGGAGYEQYF

V: TRBV18
J: TRBJ1-5
D: NA
size: NA
DNA: TGTGCCAGCTCACCACCTGCGGGGGGCATGGGGCAGCCCCAGCATTTT
CDR3: CASSPPAGGMGQPQHF

V: TRBV7-3
J: TRBJ2-3
D: TRBD1
size: NA
DNA: TGTGCCAGCAGCATACAGGGGTTGAGTGCAGATACGCAGTATTTT
CDR3: CASSIQGLSADTQYF

V: TRBV20-1
J: TRBJ1-5
D: NA
size: many
DNA: TGCAGTGCTAGAGCTGGGGGAGGGGGACTGGGACAGCCCCAGCATTTT
CDR3: CSARAGGGGLGQPQHF

V: TRBV12-3/TRBV12-4
J: TRBJ2-5
D: NA
size: many
DNA: TGTGCCAGCAGTTTAGGTAGCGGCCTTATCTACCAAGAGACCCAGTACTTC
CDR3: CASSLGSGLIYQETQYF

V: TRBV18
J: TRBJ1-6
D: NA
size: few
DNA: TGTGCCAGCTCACCCCGACAGGACCCCGATTCACCCCTCCACTTT
CDR3: CASSPRQDPDSPLHF

V: TRBV28
J: TRBJ2-2
D: TRBD2
size: NA
DNA: TGTGCCAGCTACATAGCGGGAGGGCGGGCCGGGGAGCTGTTTTTT
CDR3: CASYIAGGRAGELFF

V: TRBV4-2
J: TRBJ2-7
D: NA
size: NA
DNA: TGTGCCAGCAGCCAAGAACCCACAGGGACTCTATCCTCCTACGAGCAGTACTTC
CDR3: CASSQEPTGTLSSYEQYF

V: TRBV19
J: TRBJ2-7
D: NA
size: few
DNA: TGTGCCAGTAGTATGGGACCCTCCTACGAGCAGTACTTC
CDR3: CASSMGPSYEQYF

V: TRBV6-4
J: TRBJ2-3
D: TRBD2
size: many
DNA: TGTGCCAGCAGGGAATTAGCGGGAGGCACAGATACGCAGTATTTT
CDR3: CASRELAGGTDTQYF

V: TRBV28
J: TRBJ2-1
D: NA
size: many
DNA: TGTGCCAGCAGGCGGACGTTCGGATCTTACAATGAGCAGTTCTTC
CDR3: CASRRTFGSYNEQFF